This T cell receptor beta chain was obtained from a study of shared clonotypes between healthy human individuals. Between the trimmed V and J ends, which lost 2 bases and 0 bases, there was a span of 8 bases. The length of the CDR3 is 15 residues. The germline V gene has CDR1 WSHSY and CDR2 SAAADI. Authors' methods: Junction-only sequences produced by ImmunoSEQ had no quality scores, so filtering differed. TCRdb keeps only in-frame clones here, not all; method: immunoSEQ multiplex PCR. V, J and clone size derive from that table, while D and trimming were established from the DNA sequence. Of about 2 million clones listed, roughly 96% are singletons.

This TCR was recovered from a man aged 18 to 30 in good health. The sample consisted of naive CD4+ T cells sorted from blood. As for subset: CD45RA+ positively selected. The V call is TRBV10-2, the J call TRBJ2-4, with D hard to call. Here the CDR3 DNA reads TGCGCCAGCAGTGAGACTACACTAGCCAAAAACATTCAGTACTTC. It encodes CASSETTLAKNIQYF.